Each of the 13 T cell receptor beta chains below was sequenced from the same sample in a study of blood T cell repertoires in COVID-19. The assay was immunoSEQ multiplex PCR, and TCRdb's table has in-frame clones only and misses some. The data show roughly 240,000 clones, over 65% seen once. The sample taken for sequencing was peripheral blood. The receptor set was obtained from a man in his sixties who had recovered from COVID-19.

The chain uses TRBV7-9 and TRBJ1-4, with D possibly TRBD1 on 5 matching bases. Per the germline V gene, CDR1 is SEHNR and CDR2 is FQNEAQ (reference sequence). This CDR3 has 14 residues. V was shortened by 3 bases and J by 6 bases, with 11 bases between the two germline ends. The CDR3 DNA sequence: TGTGCCAGCAGCTTCCCAGGGCACTATGAAAAACTGTTTTTT. It encodes CASSFPGHYEKLFF.

The rearrangement joins TRBV2 to TRBJ2-2, with 12 bases lining up with TRBD2. The CDR3 is 15 residues long. CDR1 is SNHLY and CDR2 is FYNNEI in the germline V gene. Germline trimming cut 5 bases from V and 6 bases from J; bases unmatched to any gene: 4. Here the CDR3 DNA reads TGTGCCAGCAGTATGGCTAGCGGGGGGGCCGGGGAGCTGTTTTTT. This gives the protein CASSMASGGAGELFF.

This clone has a handful of counts. The rearrangement uses TRBV10-2 and TRBJ2-5; 8 positions match TRBD2. CDR1 and CDR2 from the germline V gene are WSHSY and SAAADI. Germline trimming cut 7 bases from V and 1 base from J; bases unmatched to any gene: 5. This CDR3 has 14 residues. The chain's CDR3 is CASKVGGAQETQYF. For the CDR3, the DNA is TGCGCCAGCAAGGTCGGGGGGGCCCAAGAGACCCAGTACTTC.

CDR3 coding DNA: TGTGCCAGCAGTTCACACTCCCTTGGACAGGGAGGAGGACGAGAAAAACTGTTTTTT. Its protein is CASSSHSLGQGGGREKLFF. The chain couples TRBV27 to TRBJ1-4; TRBD1 matches at 8 bases. CDR1 and CDR2 (germline): MNHEY, SMNVEV (reference sequence). The CDR3 has 19 residues. The trim removed 4 bases at V and 8 bases at J, leaving 21 bases unmatched.

The rearrangement links TRBV30 to TRBJ2-1, with TRBD1 matching over 9 bases. The CDR3 spans 16 residues. CDR1 and CDR2 from the germline V gene are GTSNPN and SVGIG (reference sequence). J gave up 0 bases and V 8 bases, and 11 bases lay outside the gene matches. In DNA, the CDR3 is TGTGCCAGCTCAACAGGGGGCGTTAGCTCCTACAATGAGCAGTTCTTC. Amino acids: CASSTGGVSSYNEQFF.

J is TRBJ2-5 and V is TRBV30; a weak D match, TRBD2 (6 bases). The CDR3 loop spans 11 amino acids. Germline loops: CDR1 GTSNPN, CDR2 SVGIG (reference sequence). Trimming cost V 7 bases and J 9 bases, with 15 bases left between them. The chain's CDR3 is CAYGPPGAQYF. The CDR3 bases are TGTGCCTATGGACCCCCGGGGGCCCAGTACTTC. Using reference TRBV30 and TRBJ2-5 for the parts outside the CDR3, the full variable domain is SQTIHQWPATLVQPVGSPLSLECTVEGTSNPNLYWYRQAAGRGLQLLFYSVGIGQISSEVPQNLSASRPQDRQFILSSKKLLLSDSGFYLCAYGPPGAQYFGPGTRLLVL.

The table lists this clone with a few counts. This chain connects TRBV6-5 to TRBJ1-6; D not resolved. This CDR3 is 14 amino acids long. Trimming pared 6 bases from V and 2 bases from J, leaving 8 bases between. CDR1 and CDR2 (germline): MNHEY, SVGAGI. The CDR3 loop is CASSGPTYNSPLHF. CDR3 coding DNA: TGTGCCAGCAGCGGTCCTACCTATAATTCACCCCTCCACTTT.

The J gene is TRBJ2-1, the V gene TRBV19; 7 bases agree with TRBD1. The germline gives CDR1 LNHDA, CDR2 SQIVND (reference sequence). The CDR3 has 16 amino acids. V lost 4 bases, J lost 7 bases, and 13 bases stayed unmatched. CDR3 loop: CASSNEYRGLANEQFF. CDR3 coding DNA: TGTGCCAGTAGTAATGAGTACAGGGGTTTGGCGAATGAGCAGTTCTTC.

V usage is TRBV5-1 and J usage is TRBJ2-7; D is possibly TRBD2 (5 bases). CDR3 length: 14 residues. The V and J ends lost 1 base and 0 bases respectively, with 8 bases between them. Germline-derived CDR1 and CDR2 are SGHRS and YFSETQ. The chain's CDR3 is CASSLLDSSYEQYF. CDR3 DNA sequence: TGCGCCAGCAGCTTGTTGGACTCCTCCTACGAGCAGTACTTC. Combining the CDR3 with reference TRBV5-1 and TRBJ2-7 gives the whole variable domain KAGVTQTPRYLIKTRGQQVTLSCSPISGHRSVSWYQQTPGQGLQFLFEYFSETQRNKGNFPGRFSGRQFSNSRSEMNVSTLELGDSALYLCASSLLDSSYEQYFGPGTRLTVT.

The CDR3 region is CAIRGAGAAQETQYF. CDR3 DNA: TGTGCCATCAGAGGGGCGGGGGCCGCTCAAGAGACCCAGTACTTC. The rearrangement links TRBV10-3 to TRBJ2-5; D possibly corresponds to TRBD2 (7 bases). V lost 6 bases and J 2 bases, leaving 16 bases between the germline ends. The CDR3 loop spans 15 amino acids. Germline V CDR1 and CDR2: ENHRY, SYGVKD.

The CDR3 nucleotides are TGTGCCACGGAAGGGGGTGGGAACACTGAAGCTTTCTTT. Protein: CATEGGGNTEAFF. The rearrangement links TRBV28 to TRBJ1-1; D perhaps matches TRBD1 (6 bases). There are 13 residues in the CDR3. CDR1 is MDHEN and CDR2 is SYDVKM in the germline V gene. V lost 10 bases and J lost 1, with 13 bases in between.

The chain is built from TRBV29-1 and TRBJ2-7; a possible D gene is TRBD1 (6 bases). The V gene lost 8 bases and the J gene lost 0 bases, with 17 bases spanning the gap. CDR3 size: 14 residues. Germline lookup yields CDR1 SQVTM and CDR2 ANQGSEA. The CDR3: CSSTGIPPSYEQYF. In DNA, the CDR3 is TGCAGCTCCACAGGGATACCCCCCTCCTACGAGCAGTACTTC.

J is TRBJ1-4 and V is TRBV12-3 or TRBV12-4, with D uncertain. The CDR3 is made up of 12 amino acids. V shed 6 bases and J shed 7 bases, with 9 bases lying between them. CDR3 in amino acids: CASRTGGEKLFF. The CDR3 nucleotides read TGTGCCAGCAGGACGGGTGGTGAAAAACTGTTTTTT.